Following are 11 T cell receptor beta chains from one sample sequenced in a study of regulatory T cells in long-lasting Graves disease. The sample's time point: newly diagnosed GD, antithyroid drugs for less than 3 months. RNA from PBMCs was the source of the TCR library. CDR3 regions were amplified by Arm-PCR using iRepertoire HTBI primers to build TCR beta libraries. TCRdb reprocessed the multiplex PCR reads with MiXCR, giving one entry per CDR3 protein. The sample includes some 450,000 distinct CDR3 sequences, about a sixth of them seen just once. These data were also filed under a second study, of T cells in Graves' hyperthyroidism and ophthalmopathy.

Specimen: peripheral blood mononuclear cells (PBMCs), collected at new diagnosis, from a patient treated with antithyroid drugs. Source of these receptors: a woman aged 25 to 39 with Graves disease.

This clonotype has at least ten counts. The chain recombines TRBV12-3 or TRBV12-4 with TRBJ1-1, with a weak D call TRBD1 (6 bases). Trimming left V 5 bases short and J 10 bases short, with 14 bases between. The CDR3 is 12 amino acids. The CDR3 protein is CASSRGDRRAFF. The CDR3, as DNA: TGTGCCAGCAGTAGGGGGGACCGGCGAGCTTTCTTT.

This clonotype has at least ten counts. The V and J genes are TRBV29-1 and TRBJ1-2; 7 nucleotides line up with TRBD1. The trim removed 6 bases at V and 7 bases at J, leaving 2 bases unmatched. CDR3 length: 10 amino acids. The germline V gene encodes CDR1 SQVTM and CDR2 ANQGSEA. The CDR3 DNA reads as TGCAGCGTGGGGGACAGTGGCTACACCTTC. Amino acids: CSVGDSGYTF.

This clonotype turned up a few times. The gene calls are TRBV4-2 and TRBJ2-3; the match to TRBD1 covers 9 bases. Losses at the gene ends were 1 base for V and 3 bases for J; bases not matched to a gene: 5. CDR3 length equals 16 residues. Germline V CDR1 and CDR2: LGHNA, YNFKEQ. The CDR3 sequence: CASSQVKGQGTDTQYF. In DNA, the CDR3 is TGTGCCAGCAGCCAAGTCAAAGGACAGGGGACAGATACGCAGTATTTT.

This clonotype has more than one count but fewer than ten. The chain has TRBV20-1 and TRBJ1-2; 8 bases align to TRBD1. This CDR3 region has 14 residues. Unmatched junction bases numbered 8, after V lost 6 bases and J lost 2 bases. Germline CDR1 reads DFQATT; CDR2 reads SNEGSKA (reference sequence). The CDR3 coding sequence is TGCAGTGCCGATCGGACAGGGACAAACTATGGCTACACCTTC. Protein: CSADRTGTNYGYTF.

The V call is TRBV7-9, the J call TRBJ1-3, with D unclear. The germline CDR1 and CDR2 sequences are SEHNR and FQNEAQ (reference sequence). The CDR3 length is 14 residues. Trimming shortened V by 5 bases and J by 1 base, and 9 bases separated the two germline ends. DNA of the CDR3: TGTGCCAGCAGCCCACCGCGGTCTGGAAACACCATATATTTT. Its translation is CASSPPRSGNTIYF.

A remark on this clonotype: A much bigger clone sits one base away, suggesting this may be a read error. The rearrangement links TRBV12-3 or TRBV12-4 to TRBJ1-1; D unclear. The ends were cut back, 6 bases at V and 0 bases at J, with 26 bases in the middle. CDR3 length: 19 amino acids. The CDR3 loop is CASSKIPPEARSMNTEAFF. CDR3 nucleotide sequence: TGTGCCAGCAGCAAAATCCCGCCCGAGGCCCGCTCCATGAACACTGAAGCTTTCTTT.

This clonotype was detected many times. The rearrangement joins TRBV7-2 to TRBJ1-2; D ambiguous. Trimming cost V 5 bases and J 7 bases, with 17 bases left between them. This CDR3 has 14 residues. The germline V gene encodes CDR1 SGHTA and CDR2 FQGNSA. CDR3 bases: TGTGCCAGCAGCCTACCCCCGATCGAATCTGGCTACACCTTC. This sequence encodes CASSLPPIESGYTF.

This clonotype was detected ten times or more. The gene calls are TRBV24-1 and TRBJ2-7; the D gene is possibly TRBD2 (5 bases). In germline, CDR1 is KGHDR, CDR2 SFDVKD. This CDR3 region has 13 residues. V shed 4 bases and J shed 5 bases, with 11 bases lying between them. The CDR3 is CATSDRGFNEQYF. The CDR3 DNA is TGTGCCACCAGTGACCGAGGGTTCAACGAGCAGTACTTC.

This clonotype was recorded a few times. The CDR3 sequence is CASSGQGFDEQYF. CDR3 in DNA: TGTGCCAGCAGTGGACAGGGGTTCGACGAGCAGTACTTC. The rearrangement uses TRBV2 and TRBJ2-7, with TRBD1 matching 8 bases. The germline gives CDR1 SNHLY, CDR2 FYNNEI. With V trimmed by 4 bases and J by 5 bases, 4 bases remained unmatched. The CDR3 is 13 residues long.

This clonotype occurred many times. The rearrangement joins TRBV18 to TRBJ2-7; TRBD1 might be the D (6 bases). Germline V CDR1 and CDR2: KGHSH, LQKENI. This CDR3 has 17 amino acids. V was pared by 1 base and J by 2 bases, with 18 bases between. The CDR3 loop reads CASSPLGGTGLTYEQYF. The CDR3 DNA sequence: TGTGCCAGCTCACCACTCGGCGGTACAGGGCTTACCTACGAGCAGTACTTC.

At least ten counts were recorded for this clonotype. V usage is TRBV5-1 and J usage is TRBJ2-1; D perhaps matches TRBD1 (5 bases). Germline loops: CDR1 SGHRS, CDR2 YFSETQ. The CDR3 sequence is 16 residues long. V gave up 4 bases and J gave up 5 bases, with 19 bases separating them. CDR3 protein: CASSALGLVGDNEQFF. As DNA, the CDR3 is TGCGCCAGCAGCGCTCTGGGGCTAGTTGGCGACAATGAGCAGTTCTTC.